Each of the 27 T cell receptor beta chains below was sequenced from the same sample in a study of cytomegalovirus exposure and HLA in healthy donors. Repertoires were generated with immunoSEQ multiplex PCR, while TCRdb's copy carries only in-frame clones and drops some. The sample lists 67,000 or so clones; approximately 96% were seen once. Sequences were obtained from PBMCs. All receptors derive from a man aged 18 to 29 in good health and CMV-seropositive.

V gene TRBV7-9 combines with J gene TRBJ2-1; maybe TRBD2 (5 bases). Deletions cut 4 bases from V and 5 bases from J, with 12 bases between. The CDR3 length is 14 residues. Germline CDR1 and CDR2: SEHNR and FQNEAQ (reference sequence). CDR3 in amino acids: CASSSSRKDNEQFF. The CDR3, as DNA: TGTGCCAGCAGCTCTAGCAGAAAGGACAATGAGCAGTTCTTC.

Regarding this clone: At one end the junction does not follow the germline gene, possibly because of a read error. The V gene is TRBV10-2, the J gene TRBJ2-7; D may correspond to TRBD1 or TRBD2 (5 bases each). CDR3 size: 13 residues. Looked up from germline, CDR1 is WSHSY and CDR2 is SAAADI. CDR3 sequence: CACRVSGNYEQYF. For the CDR3, the DNA is TGCGCCTGCAGGGTGAGCGGCAACTACGAGCAGTACTTC.

The chain has TRBV7-2 and TRBJ2-7, with D possibly being TRBD1 (6 bases). Trimming removed 5 bases at V and 1 base at J, with 12 bases between. The germline V gene has CDR1 SGHTA and CDR2 FQGNSA. The CDR3 covers 14 residues. The CDR3, as DNA: TGTGCCAGCAGCGCTGGGACATTTTCCTACGAGCAGTACTTC. Its protein product is CASSAGTFSYEQYF. Variable domain in full (rest from reference TRBV7-2 and TRBJ2-7): GAGVSQSPSNKVTEKGKDVELRCDPISGHTALYWYRQSLGQGLEFLIYFQGNSAPDKSGLPSDRFSAERTGGSVSTLTIQRTQQEDSAVYLCASSAGTFSYEQYFGPGTRLTVT.

This sequence joins TRBV6-1 and TRBJ1-1; 7 positions agree with TRBD1. Losses at the gene ends were 4 bases for V and 6 bases for J; bases not matched to a gene: 8. Germline V gene lookup returns CDR1 MNHNS and CDR2 SASEGT. The CDR3 has 14 residues. CDR3 sequence: CASSGLQGRAEAFF. CDR3 DNA: TGTGCCAGCAGTGGCTTACAGGGGAGAGCTGAAGCTTTCTTT.

V and J are TRBV6-5 and TRBJ1-3; no clear D gene. The germline V gene encodes CDR1 MNHEY and CDR2 SVGAGI. V was pared by 6 bases and J by 1 base, with 10 bases between. The CDR3 is made up of 14 amino acids. The CDR3 here is CASRSTTSGNTIYF. In DNA form, the CDR3 reads TGTGCCAGCAGATCCACGACATCTGGAAACACCATATATTTT.

The gene calls are TRBV18 and TRBJ1-1; possible D gene TRBD1, 5 bases. V dropped 4 bases and J dropped 7 bases, with 13 bases sitting between them. The germline CDR1 and CDR2 sequences are KGHSH and LQKENI. This CDR3 is built from 13 residues. Written as DNA, the CDR3 is TGTGCCAGCTCACTCTCCGGGGGGGTTGAAGCTTTCTTT. It translates to CASSLSGGVEAFF.

This chain joins TRBV9 and TRBJ2-7; 8 nucleotides align to TRBD2. V was pared by 0 bases and J by 0 bases, with 2 bases of the junction left unmatched. There are 15 residues in the CDR3. Germline V gene lookup returns CDR1 SGDLS and CDR2 YYNGEE. CDR3 DNA: TGTGCCAGCAGCGTAGGTAGCGGGGTCTCCTACGAGCAGTACTTC. Translation: CASSVGSGVSYEQYF. The whole variable domain, remainder taken from reference TRBV9 and TRBJ2-7, is DSGVTQTPKHLITATGQRVTLRCSPRSGDLSVYWYQQSLDQGLQFLIQYYNGEERAKGNILERFSAQQFPDLHSELNLSSLELGDSALYFCASSVGSGVSYEQYFGPGTRLTVT.

The chain carries TRBV5-6 and TRBJ2-3; D call uncertain. Deletions cut 1 base from V and 8 bases from J, with 14 bases between. The CDR3 extends over 14 amino acids. CDR1 SGHDT and CDR2 YYEEEE come from the germline V gene. CDR3 coding DNA: TGTGCCAGCAGCTTGACCCGACATTTGCCTACGCAGTATTTT. Translated, it gives CASSLTRHLPTQYF.

V is TRBV19 and J is TRBJ1-1, with 8 bases that match TRBD1. CDR1 and CDR2 from the germline V gene are LNHDA and SQIVND (reference sequence). The CDR3 length is 13 residues. The V gene end was trimmed by 7 bases and the J gene end by 5 bases; junction bases not matched to a gene: 6. CDR3 in amino acids: CASIWQGATEAFF. Here the CDR3 DNA reads TGTGCCAGTATCTGGCAGGGGGCGACTGAAGCTTTCTTT.

The V gene is TRBV28, the J gene TRBJ1-4, with D hard to call. Germline CDR1 reads MDHEN; CDR2 reads SYDVKM. The CDR3 contains 15 residues. Trimming stripped 6 bases from V and 5 bases from J, with 16 bases between. Written as DNA, the CDR3 is TGTGCCAGCAGGATCGCCCCCGGGAAGAATGAAAAACTGTTTTTT. As protein: CASRIAPGKNEKLFF.

The V and J genes are TRBV6-5 and TRBJ2-7; possible D gene TRBD2, 5 bases. The germline V and J ends were trimmed by 2 bases and 5 bases, with 10 bases remaining between them. CDR3 length equals 13 residues. Germline loops: CDR1 MNHEY, CDR2 SVGAGI. CDR3 nucleotide sequence: TGTGCCAGCAGTTACGAGGGTGTTGACGAGCAGTACTTC. Its protein is CASSYEGVDEQYF.

V gene TRBV15 combines with J gene TRBJ2-7; unclear D gene. Trimming cost V 0 bases and J 6 bases, with 9 bases left between them. This CDR3 has 13 residues. The germline gives CDR1 LNHNV, CDR2 YYDKDF (reference sequence). In DNA form, the CDR3 reads TGTGCCACCAGCAGAGAGGGCTTGGGCGAGCAGTACTTC. It yields the protein CATSREGLGEQYF.

This chain links TRBV4-2 with TRBJ1-2, with D possibly being TRBD1 (6 bases). Trimming shortened V by 0 bases and J by 8 bases, and 19 bases separated the two germline ends. Germline values: CDR1 LGHNA, CDR2 YNFKEQ. The CDR3 consists of 16 residues. The CDR3 nucleotides read TGTGCCAGCAGCCAAGACTCCCCACAGGGCCCGGCGGGCTACACCTTC. It encodes CASSQDSPQGPAGYTF.

The V call is TRBV5-4, the J call TRBJ1-2; 7 positions agree with TRBD1. The CDR3 has 15 amino acids. With 0 bases clipped from V and 2 bases from J, the junction kept 4 bases outside the gene matches. Per the germline V gene, CDR1 is SGHNT and CDR2 is YYREEE (reference sequence). The CDR3 DNA reads as TGTGCCAGCAGCTTGGGACAGGGAATCAACTATGGCTACACCTTC. Amino acids: CASSLGQGINYGYTF.

This chain connects TRBV6-5 to TRBJ1-6; D ambiguous. The CDR3 consists of 16 residues. The V gene's germline CDR1 is MNHEY and CDR2 SVGAGI. V gave up 0 bases and J gave up 9 bases, with 15 bases separating them. This CDR3 is CASSYSTQIASSPLHF. The DNA for the CDR3 is TGTGCCAGCAGTTACTCGACGCAGATAGCTAGTTCACCCCTCCACTTT.

The V and J genes are TRBV6-1 and TRBJ2-5; 7 nucleotides line up with TRBD1. Losses at the gene ends were 3 bases for V and 5 bases for J; bases not matched to a gene: 0. The CDR3 length is 12 residues. Germline loops: CDR1 MNHNS, CDR2 SASEGT. The CDR3 nucleotides read TGTGCCAGCAGTGACAGGGGGGAGACCCAGTACTTC. As protein: CASSDRGETQYF.

V and J are TRBV19 and TRBJ2-2; 12 positions match TRBD2. With 4 bases clipped from V and 3 bases from J, the junction kept 9 bases outside the gene matches. CDR1 and CDR2 from the germline V gene are LNHDA and SQIVND (reference sequence). The CDR3 has 18 amino acids. The chain's CDR3 is CASSTRLAGAQDTGELFF. CDR3 coding DNA: TGTGCCAGTAGTACGAGACTAGCGGGAGCCCAGGACACCGGGGAGCTGTTTTTT.

The V gene is TRBV5-1, the J gene TRBJ2-1; TRBD2 might be the D (6 bases). CDR3 length equals 18 residues. Germline-derived CDR1 and CDR2 are SGHRS and YFSETQ. Trimming pared 0 bases from V and 6 bases from J, leaving 22 bases between. CDR3 residues: CASSLARWVEGIGNEQFF. The CDR3 region has the DNA TGCGCCAGCAGCTTGGCCCGATGGGTGGAGGGAATCGGCAATGAGCAGTTCTTC.

This rearrangement joins TRBV12-5 to TRBJ2-2; TRBD1 aligns across 7 bases. CDR3 size: 17 residues. The germline V gene has CDR1 LGHNT and CDR2 FRNRAP. The V gene end was trimmed by 0 bases and the J gene end by 3 bases; junction bases not matched to a gene: 7. The CDR3 reads CASGLVPTGADTGELFF. The CDR3 DNA is TGTGCTAGTGGTTTGGTACCAACAGGGGCGGACACCGGGGAGCTGTTTTTT.

The V gene is TRBV6-1, the J gene TRBJ1-3; 10 bases align to TRBD1. The V and J ends lost 3 bases and 4 bases, in that order; junction bases with no gene match: 3. This CDR3 is 15 amino acids long. Germline CDR1 is MNHNS and CDR2 is SASEGT. For the CDR3, the DNA is TGTGCCAGCAGTGAGGGGGACAGGGGAGGAAACACCATATATTTT. Its protein product is CASSEGDRGGNTIYF.

The chain is built from TRBV10-3 and TRBJ2-3; 12 positions match TRBD1. This CDR3 is built from 16 residues. The germline gives CDR1 ENHRY, CDR2 SYGVKD. Trimming removed 6 bases from V and 5 bases from J; junction bases left unmatched: 9. Here the CDR3 DNA reads TGTGCCATCAGCTTTCCGGGACAGGGGGCTGTAGATACGCAGTATTTT. Residues: CAISFPGQGAVDTQYF.

In its sample, this clone was seen once. The chain is built from TRBV6-1 and TRBJ1-1; D possibly corresponds to TRBD1 (5 bases). The length of the CDR3 is 14 residues. In germline, CDR1 is MNHNS, CDR2 SASEGT. Trimming removed 6 bases from V and 0 bases from J, with 11 bases in between. CDR3 coding DNA: TGTGCCAGCAGCTGGGGGGGGTTGAACACTGAAGCTTTCTTT. Its protein is CASSWGGLNTEAFF.

The gene calls are TRBV30 and TRBJ2-7; TRBD1 agrees at 8 bases. Germline V gives CDR1 GTSNPN, CDR2 SVGIG (reference sequence). The CDR3 totals 15 residues. The J segment lost 4 bases and the V segment lost 2 bases, leaving 10 bases of the junction unmatched. In nucleotides, the CDR3 is TGTGCCTGGAGTATTGGAGGGACAGGTCAGTACGAGCAGTACTTC. This encodes CAWSIGGTGQYEQYF.

The chain joins TRBV7-9 to TRBJ2-3; 9 bases align to TRBD2. Germline V gives CDR1 SEHNR, CDR2 FQNEAQ (reference sequence). V lost 1 base and J lost 0; bases outside the gene matches: 2. This CDR3 contains 16 residues. The CDR3 bases are TGTGCCAGCAGCTTAGTTCTAGCGGGAAGCACAGATACGCAGTATTTT. Translated, it gives CASSLVLAGSTDTQYF.

The chain joins TRBV28 to TRBJ2-3, with 9 nucleotides matching TRBD2. Losses at the gene ends were 8 bases for V and 1 base for J; bases not matched to a gene: 7. Germline V CDR1 and CDR2: MDHEN, SYDVKM. The CDR3 runs 15 residues. The CDR3 loop is CASPPLAGGTDTQYF. The CDR3, as DNA: TGTGCCAGCCCCCCCTTAGCGGGGGGCACAGATACGCAGTATTTT.

This rearrangement joins TRBV19 to TRBJ1-1, with 8 bases that match TRBD1. This CDR3 has 14 amino acids. The germline CDR1 and CDR2 sequences are LNHDA and SQIVND (reference sequence). V shed 4 bases and J 2 bases; nucleotides not matched to a gene: 3. CDR3 in amino acids: CASSNGQGNTEAFF. Written as DNA, the CDR3 is TGTGCCAGTAGTAACGGACAGGGAAACACTGAAGCTTTCTTT.

This chain uses TRBV2 with TRBJ1-5; D possibly corresponds to TRBD1 (6 bases). The V end lost 4 bases, the J end lost 1 base, and 14 bases lay between the germline ends. The CDR3 extends over 16 amino acids. The V gene's germline CDR1 is SNHLY and CDR2 FYNNEI. CDR3 sequence reads: CASSGSSGQSNQPQHF. CDR3 sequence (DNA): TGTGCCAGCAGTGGATCGTCGGGACAAAGCAATCAGCCCCAGCATTTT.